The 20 T cell receptor beta chains below all came from one sample that was sequenced in a study of CDR3 diversity in severe acne. TCRdb ran MiXCR on the PCR reads and lists one entry per CDR3 protein. The repertoire holds 85,000 to 120,000 distinct CDR3 sequences, with 51% as singletons. The sequenced material came from blood. The receptors stem from a male donor with acne.

The rearrangement uses TRBV9 and TRBJ2-5; D possibly corresponds to TRBD2 (5 bases). This CDR3 contains 15 residues. Per the germline V gene, CDR1 is SGDLS and CDR2 is YYNGEE. Trimming cost V 3 bases and J 1 base, with 13 bases left between them. The DNA for the CDR3 is TGTGCCAGCAGCGACCGGACGGGAATCCAAGAGACCCAGTACTTC. Residues: CASSDRTGIQETQYF.

The chain employs TRBV5-1 and TRBJ1-1; no reliable D call. Germline V CDR1 and CDR2: SGHRS, YFSETQ. The CDR3 length is 14 residues. Trimming removed 4 bases from V and 4 bases from J, with 14 bases in between. As DNA, the CDR3 is TGCGCCAGCAGCCCCGAGTTGGGGTTCACTGAAGCTTTCTTT. It yields the protein CASSPELGFTEAFF.

The J gene is TRBJ2-3, the V gene TRBV9, with unresolved D. The CDR3 is 16 amino acids. Trimming took off 0 bases at V and 4 bases at J, with 15 bases between the two ends. CDR1 and CDR2 from the germline V gene are SGDLS and YYNGEE. CDR3 bases: TGTGCCAGCAGCGTAGAAAGTTGGGGTGCGGCAGATACGCAGTATTTT. Residues: CASSVESWGAADTQYF.

The chain has TRBV7-2 and TRBJ2-5; TRBD2 matches at 12 bases. The V segment lost 10 bases and the J segment 6 bases; nucleotides outside the gene matches: 18. Germline values: CDR1 SGHTA, CDR2 FQGNSA. The CDR3 length is 17 residues. The CDR3 region has the DNA TGTGCCACCTCCACCAAGTGGCCTAGCGGGGGGGGTCAGACCCAGTACTTC. This translates into CATSTKWPSGGGQTQYF.

The chain links TRBV5-5 to TRBJ2-7; 9 nucleotides align to TRBD1. Trimming removed 2 bases from V and 6 bases from J; junction bases left unmatched: 12. This CDR3 is built from 16 residues. Germline V gene lookup returns CDR1 SGHKS and CDR2 YYEKEE (reference sequence). The CDR3 DNA reads as TGTGCCAGCAGCTTAGGCCATGGGACAGGGTCCCTCGAGCAGTACTTC. As protein: CASSLGHGTGSLEQYF.

In the case of this clonotype: A much larger clone lies a single base off, so this may be a read error. This sequence joins TRBV6-4 and TRBJ2-5; possible D gene TRBD2, 5 bases. The CDR3 consists of 14 residues. Trimming stripped 10 bases from V and 1 base from J, with 16 bases between. Germline V gene data show CDR1 as MRHNA and CDR2 as SNTAGT. CDR3 DNA: TGTGCCAATCCATTTAGCGACGTCCAAGAGACCCAGTACTTC. Residues: CANPFSDVQETQYF.

V gene TRBV19 combines with J gene TRBJ1-5; maybe TRBD1 (5 bases). The V end lost 10 bases, the J end lost 7 bases, and 14 bases lay between the germline ends. The CDR3 sequence is 12 residues long. The germline V gene has CDR1 LNHDA and CDR2 SQIVND (reference sequence). CDR3 protein: CATKTGFQPQHF. The CDR3 DNA reads as TGTGCCACCAAAACAGGTTTCCAGCCCCAGCATTTT.

The CDR3 sequence: CASSDRSGTTDTQYF. The DNA of the CDR3 is TGTGCCAGCAGTGATCGTAGCGGAACCACAGATACGCAGTATTTT. The rearrangement links TRBV25-1 to TRBJ2-3, with TRBD2 as a possible D gene (6 bases). Germline assignment: CDR1 MGHDK and CDR2 SYGVNS. V was clipped by 3 bases and J by 2 bases, with 12 bases between them. The CDR3 extends over 15 amino acids.

The chain joins TRBV19 to TRBJ1-2, with D uncertain. Germline values: CDR1 LNHDA, CDR2 SQIVND (reference sequence). The CDR3 totals 13 residues. Trimming removed 6 bases at V and 3 bases at J, with 11 bases between. The DNA of the CDR3 is TGTGCCAGTAGGAGGACGGAAGACTATGGCTACACCTTC. Protein product: CASRRTEDYGYTF.

The V gene is TRBV9, the J gene TRBJ2-1, with 13 bases that match TRBD2. CDR3 length: 15 residues. Germline assignment: CDR1 SGDLS and CDR2 YYNGEE. The V segment lost 3 bases and the J segment 10 bases; nucleotides outside the gene matches: 7. The CDR3 region has the DNA TGTGCCAGCAGCGGAACTAGCGGGAGGGTTGAGGAGCAGTTCTTC. The encoded protein is CASSGTSGRVEEQFF.

The V call is TRBV10-3, the J call TRBJ2-7; a possible D gene is TRBD2 (5 bases). V was trimmed by 3 bases and J by 4 bases, leaving 19 bases between them. The germline V gene has CDR1 ENHRY and CDR2 SYGVKD. The CDR3 sequence is 16 residues long. The CDR3 DNA is TGTGCCATCAGTGACCCCGCGGACTCCTGGGAGTACGAGCAGTACTTC. It is translated as CAISDPADSWEYEQYF.

This clonotype has only a few counts. This rearrangement joins TRBV11-2 to TRBJ2-1, with 12 bases that match TRBD2. V lost 3 bases to trimming and J lost 10 bases; unmatched junction nucleotides: 7. Looked up from germline, CDR1 is SGHAT and CDR2 is FQNNGV. This CDR3 contains 15 residues. The CDR3: CASSLWTSGTREQFF. For the CDR3, the DNA is TGTGCCAGCAGCTTGTGGACTAGCGGGACTAGGGAGCAGTTCTTC. Supplemented by reference TRBV11-2 and TRBJ2-1, the full variable domain reads EAGVAQSPRYKIIEKRQSVAFWCNPISGHATLYWYQQILGQGPKLLIQFQNNGVVDDSQLPKDRFSAERLKGVDSTLKIQPAKLEDSAVYLCASSLWTSGTREQFFGPGTRLTVL.

The chain employs TRBV20-1 and TRBJ1-6; D remains ambiguous. CDR1 and CDR2 from the germline V gene are DFQATT and SNEGSKA (reference sequence). The CDR3 runs 8 residues. V lost 5 bases and J 11 bases, leaving 1 base between the germline ends. The CDR3 spells CSAPPLHF. The CDR3 DNA follows: TGCAGTGCTCCACCCCTCCACTTT.

Regarding this clonotype: A single base separates this from a much larger clone, so it may be a read error. The chain links TRBV7-9 to TRBJ2-1; no clear D. The germline V gene has CDR1 SEHNR and CDR2 FQNEAQ (reference sequence). The CDR3 runs to 11 residues. CDR3 bases: TGTGCCAGCAGCAGCTACAATGAGCAGCTCTTC. Its protein product is CASSSYNEQLF.

This clonotype was detected many times. V and J are TRBV11-2 and TRBJ2-1; tentatively, D is TRBD1 (5 bases). Germline CDR1 is SGHAT and CDR2 is FQNNGV. This CDR3 region has 14 residues. The V gene lost 2 bases and the J gene lost 8 bases, with 13 bases spanning the gap. CDR3 loop: CASSLLGFRDEQFF. The CDR3 DNA sequence: TGTGCCAGCAGCTTACTAGGGTTCAGGGATGAGCAGTTCTTC.

The chain uses TRBV9 and TRBJ2-2; D may be TRBD1 or TRBD2 (5 bases each). This CDR3 has 13 residues. The germline V gene encodes CDR1 SGDLS and CDR2 YYNGEE. The ends were cut back, 4 bases at V and 4 bases at J, with 8 bases in the middle. CDR3 in DNA: TGTGCCAGCAGCCTTGGGGGCACCGGGGAGCTGTTTTTT. This codes for CASSLGGTGELFF.

The chain has TRBV19 and TRBJ1-5, with D hard to call. The germline V gene has CDR1 LNHDA and CDR2 SQIVND (reference sequence). Between the trimmed V and J ends, which lost 7 bases and 3 bases, there was a span of 16 bases. The CDR3 extends over 15 amino acids. The CDR3 spells CASIGRGPYNQPQHF. The CDR3 bases are TGTGCCAGTATAGGGAGAGGGCCGTACAATCAGCCCCAGCATTTT.

This chain links TRBV20-1 with TRBJ2-3; 9 nucleotides align to TRBD2. J gave up 3 bases and V 7 bases, and 8 bases lay outside the gene matches. The CDR3 runs 14 residues. Germline CDR1 and CDR2: DFQATT and SNEGSKA (reference sequence). The CDR3 region is CSGRREGRTDTQYF. CDR3 DNA: TGCAGTGGCCGGCGGGAGGGCCGGACAGATACGCAGTATTTT.

This clonotype occurred many times. The chain has TRBV20-1 and TRBJ1-1, with 7 nucleotides matching TRBD1. After removal of 3 bases from V and 0 bases from J, the junction contained 7 bases not matched to a gene. This CDR3 contains 15 residues. The germline V gene has CDR1 DFQATT and CDR2 SNEGSKA (reference sequence). The CDR3 bases are TGCAGTGCTAGCGGGACAGCCCTCATGAACACTGAAGCTTTCTTT. As protein: CSASGTALMNTEAFF.

This clonotype was counted only a few times. J is TRBJ1-5 and V is TRBV7-2, with D maybe TRBD1 (6 bases). CDR1 and CDR2 from the germline V gene are SGHTA and FQGNSA. CDR3 length: 14 amino acids. With 6 bases removed from V and 3 bases from J, the gap between germline ends came to 12 bases. CDR3 residues: CASSVRGINQPQHF. DNA of the CDR3: TGTGCCAGCAGTGTCAGGGGCATCAATCAGCCCCAGCATTTT.